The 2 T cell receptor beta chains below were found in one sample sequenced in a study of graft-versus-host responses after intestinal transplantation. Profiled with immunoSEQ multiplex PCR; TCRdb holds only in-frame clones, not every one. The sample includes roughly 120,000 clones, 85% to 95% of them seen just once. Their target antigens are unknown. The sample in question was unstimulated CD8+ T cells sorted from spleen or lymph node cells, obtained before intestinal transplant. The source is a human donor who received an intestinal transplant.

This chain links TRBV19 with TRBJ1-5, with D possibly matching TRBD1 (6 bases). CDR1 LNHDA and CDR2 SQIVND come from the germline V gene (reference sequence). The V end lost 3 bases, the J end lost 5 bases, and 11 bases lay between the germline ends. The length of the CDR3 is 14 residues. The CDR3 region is CASSIRGADQPQHF. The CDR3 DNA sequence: TGTGCCAGTAGTATCCGGGGGGCAGATCAGCCCCAGCATTTT.

The CDR3 is CASSPPSGRRGQETQYF. The CDR3 DNA follows: TGTGCCAGCAGCCCGCCCAGCGGGAGAAGGGGCCAAGAGACCCAGTACTTC. The gene calls are TRBV7-9 and TRBJ2-5; 8 bases map to TRBD2. The CDR3 is 17 amino acids. The V segment lost 5 bases and the J segment 1 base; nucleotides outside the gene matches: 12. The germline V gene has CDR1 SEHNR and CDR2 FQNEAQ (reference sequence).